This T cell receptor (beta chain) was retrieved from a study of identifying expanded T cells in peripheral blood. Overall study findings and caveats: Over around two and four weeks, about 15 and 19 clones changed, versus around 1.1 between replicates. Variance in clone template counts between roughly two-week samples significantly increased with total template count across all healthy donors.

Produced via immunoSEQ multiplex PCR; TCRdb's table is partial and in-frame only. Here the sample spans more than 65,000 clones, 89% being singletons. This CDR3 region has 15 residues. Deletions cut 3 bases from V and 5 bases from J, with 13 bases between. The germline CDR1 and CDR2 sequences are MNHEY and SMNVEV (reference sequence). Concerning this clone itself: The antigen is not known.

No infections or other immune events were documented during collection. Sequences were obtained from blood. V is TRBV27 and J is TRBJ1-4; no firm D call. The sequence came from a person between 18 and 69 years old in good health. CDR3 protein: CASSLSGRTNEKLFF. The CDR3 region has the DNA TGTGCCAGCAGTTTGTCCGGCAGGACCAATGAAAAACTGTTTTTT.